The clone carrying this T cell receptor beta chain was counted a few times. Antigen: not known. This specimen belongs to a study of blood T cells in healthy people across ages. Study-wide points: TCR beta diversity per million T cells fell roughly linearly with age.

Trimming cost V 1 base and J 8 bases; bases outside gene matches: 11. This CDR3 has 16 residues. Germline CDR1 is SGHRS and CDR2 is YFSETQ. Primed by a sample-barcoded 5' primer and a J-beta primer mix, a second PCR proceeded for 7 to 11 cycles. TCRdb reprocessed the 5' RACE reads with MiXCR, giving one entry per CDR3 protein. The sample consists of more than 450,000 distinct CDR3 sequences, about 27% of them appearing once. The same sample was also studied in work on T cells of mothers and their children.

Input material: blood. The receptor comes from a boy aged 2 to 10 in good health. This chain joins TRBV5-1 and TRBJ1-4; the match to TRBD1 covers 7 bases. The CDR3, as DNA: TGCGCCAGCAGCTTGATGGGACAGCCATTTGGCGAAAAACTGTTTTTT. Residues: CASSLMGQPFGEKLFF. Filled out from reference TRBV5-1 and TRBJ1-4, the complete variable domain reads KAGVTQTPRYLIKTRGQQVTLSCSPISGHRSVSWYQQTPGQGLQFLFEYFSETQRNKGNFPGRFSGRQFSNSRSEMNVSTLELGDSALYLCASSLMGQPFGEKLFFGSGTQLSVL.